These 2 T cell receptor beta chains share one sample of origin, sequenced in a study of OX40 agonist ivuxolimab in advanced cancers. The assay was immunoSEQ multiplex PCR, and TCRdb's table has in-frame clones only and misses some. The table includes 75,000 to 95,000 clones, approximately 90% detected once. This specimen consisted of CD4+ or CD8+ T cells sorted from blood, obtained in a trial of the OX40 agonist ivuxolimab. These receptors were obtained from an adult with an advanced solid tumor such as melanoma, head and neck, liver or kidney cancer.

This clone was detected once. The rearrangement links TRBV11-2 to TRBJ1-1; possibly TRBD1 for D (6 bases). The CDR3 length is 15 residues. Trimming cost V 7 bases and J 4 bases, with 19 bases left between them. The germline gives CDR1 SGHAT, CDR2 FQNNGV. Here the CDR3 reads CASTNLLKGGTEAFF. CDR3 nucleotide sequence: TGTGCCAGCACCAACCTCCTAAAGGGGGGCACTGAAGCTTTCTTT.

The CDR3 loop is CASSSYGQRDTEAFF. The CDR3 coding sequence is TGCGCCAGCAGCTCCTATGGACAGCGAGACACTGAAGCTTTCTTT. The chain links TRBV5-1 to TRBJ1-1; possible D gene TRBD1, 6 bases. V lost 3 bases and J lost 3, with 15 bases in between. This CDR3 spans 15 amino acids. CDR1 and CDR2 (germline): SGHRS, YFSETQ.